This passage covers 4 T cell receptor beta chains from one sample sequenced in a study of blood T cell repertoires in COVID-19. Repertoires were generated with immunoSEQ multiplex PCR, while TCRdb's copy carries only in-frame clones and drops some. The data hold a few hundred thousand clones, with approximately 89% observed a single time. The specimen sequenced was PBMCs or T cells enriched from blood (not recorded which). These receptors all come from a woman in her thirties or forties who had been exposed to COVID-19.

The V gene is TRBV20-1, the J gene TRBJ1-1, with 9 bases matching TRBD1. The CDR3 has 11 amino acids. From germline, CDR1 is DFQATT and CDR2 SNEGSKA (reference sequence). V shed 6 bases, J shed 11 bases, and the junction held 7 bases outside the gene matches. The CDR3 DNA reads as TGCAGTGCATCACAGGGGGCGCTCGCTTTCTTT. Protein: CSASQGALAFF.

V and J are TRBV12-5 and TRBJ1-5; D gene ambiguous. The CDR3 length is 13 residues. The V end was cut by 1 base, the J end by 2 bases, with 3 bases between. Germline V gene lookup returns CDR1 LGHNT and CDR2 FRNRAP. This CDR3 is CASGLAGNQPQHF. CDR3 nucleotide sequence: TGTGCTAGTGGTTTGGCGGGCAATCAGCCCCAGCATTTT.

The chain joins TRBV11-3 to TRBJ1-2, with 7 positions matching TRBD1. The CDR3 contains 13 residues. V lost 5 bases, J lost 4 bases, and 4 bases stayed unmatched. The germline V gene has CDR1 SGHNT and CDR2 YENEEA. The CDR3, as DNA: TGTGCCAGCAGCCAGACAGGGAGCTATGGCTACACCTTC. Its protein is CASSQTGSYGYTF.

V and J are TRBV12-3 or TRBV12-4 and TRBJ2-2; no clear D gene. The CDR3 consists of 13 residues. V was clipped by 4 bases and J by 4 bases, with 7 bases between them. The CDR3 protein is CASSSRGTGELFF. Written as DNA, the CDR3 is TGTGCCAGCAGTTCCCGAGGCACCGGGGAGCTGTTTTTT.